This TCR beta chain was sequenced in a study of cytomegalovirus exposure and HLA in healthy donors. Study-wide points: Later findings reportedly placed an Asian-associated ancestry cluster below the roughly 700-donor mean for N-insertions. Differences between HLA loci emerged in a later analysis of TCR association rates, with DRB1 most and HLA-C fewest. An assumption of roughly uniform sequencing depth across donors underlay the presence/absence analyses.

In its sample, this clone was seen a few times. The antigen is not known. Vbeta (60) and Jbeta (13) primers were used in the PCR. Repertoires were generated with immunoSEQ multiplex PCR, while TCRdb's copy carries only in-frame clones and drops some. The sample yields 40,000 or so clones, around 65% seen once. Germline CDR1 is MNHEY and CDR2 is SMNVEV (reference sequence). The junction had 9 bases not matched to a gene; V was cut back by 3 bases and J by 8 bases. The CDR3 spans 14 residues. The chain employs TRBV27 and TRBJ1-2, with 7 nucleotides matching TRBD1. What was sequenced was PBMCs. The TCR originated in a human donor in good health. CDR3 DNA: TGTGCCAGCAGTTTCAGGGGGGAAGGAAGGGGCTACACCTTC. Encoded protein: CASSFRGEGRGYTF.